The 23 T cell receptor beta chains below were found in one sample sequenced in a study of OX40 agonist ivuxolimab in advanced cancers. Method: immunoSEQ multiplex PCR; TCRdb's copy keeps in-frame clones and lacks some. The repertoire consists of over 90,000 clones, with approximately 94% occurring once and the leading ten covering 0.15% to 0.2%. The sequencing here drew on CD4+ or CD8+ T cells sorted from blood, taken in a trial of the OX40 agonist ivuxolimab. The receptors here all came from an adult with an advanced solid tumor such as melanoma, head and neck, liver or kidney cancer.

The gene calls are TRBV10-3 and TRBJ2-5; tentative D call: TRBD2 (6 bases). Between the trimmed V and J ends, which lost 4 bases and 5 bases, there was a span of 17 bases. The CDR3 is made up of 15 amino acids. The germline gives CDR1 ENHRY, CDR2 SYGVKD. The CDR3 sequence: CAISGGGIGQETQYF. For the CDR3, the DNA is TGTGCCATCAGTGGAGGAGGGATAGGTCAGGAGACCCAGTACTTC.

V and J are TRBV11-3 and TRBJ2-7; D is possibly TRBD1 or TRBD2 (5 bases each). The V end was cut by 6 bases, the J end by 0 bases, with 21 bases between. The CDR3 consists of 17 residues. Germline CDR1 reads SGHNT; CDR2 reads YENEEA. CDR3 nucleotide sequence: TGTGCCAGCAGGCCTCCGACTCGGGACCCTAGCTCCTACGAGCAGTACTTC. It specifies CASRPPTRDPSSYEQYF.

The J gene is TRBJ2-7, the V gene TRBV6-5; possibly TRBD1 for D (6 bases). The CDR3 runs to 14 residues. Per germline, CDR1 MNHEY and CDR2 SVGAGI. V lost 6 bases and J 6 bases, leaving 18 bases between the germline ends. The CDR3: CASRFQGNRGEQYF. The CDR3 region has the DNA TGTGCCAGCAGGTTTCAGGGGAATCGGGGCGAGCAGTACTTC.

This clone has only one observation. The chain uses TRBV6-1 and TRBJ2-7, with D hard to call. V lost 4 bases, J lost 4 bases, and 5 bases lay in between. CDR1 and CDR2 (germline): MNHNS, SASEGT. This CDR3 has 11 amino acids. The CDR3 DNA follows: TGTGCCAGCAGTGGCCATTACGAGCAGTACTTC. Translating gives CASSGHYEQYF.

V and J are TRBV9 and TRBJ1-5; maybe TRBD1 (5 bases). This CDR3 has 15 residues. Germline V gene data show CDR1 as SGDLS and CDR2 as YYNGEE. V was pared by 2 bases and J by 3 bases, with 12 bases between. The CDR3 is CASSVGTGLNQPQHF. The CDR3 DNA reads as TGTGCCAGCAGCGTGGGGACGGGACTCAATCAGCCCCAGCATTTT.

The rearrangement uses TRBV7-2 and TRBJ1-2, with 7 bases fitting TRBD1. CDR1 and CDR2 (germline): SGHTA, FQGNSA. The ends lost 1 base at V and 4 bases at J; junction bases unmatched: 6. The CDR3 is made up of 15 amino acids. Here the CDR3 reads CASSLGQGISYGYTF. CDR3 nucleotide sequence: TGTGCCAGCAGCTTAGGACAGGGTATTAGCTATGGCTACACCTTC.

This clone has just a few counts. The gene calls are TRBV11-2 and TRBJ2-5, with no clear D. CDR3 length: 13 residues. Germline V gene data show CDR1 as SGHAT and CDR2 as FQNNGV. Trimming shortened V by 4 bases and J by 5 bases, and 11 bases separated the two germline ends. The CDR3 DNA follows: TGTGCCAGCAGCTCCCCCCTGGGGGAGACCCAGTACTTC. Its translation: CASSSPLGETQYF.

This clone was seen a single time. The chain couples TRBV5-8 to TRBJ2-5; TRBD1 is a possible D gene (6 bases). This CDR3 comprises 15 residues. Trimming shortened V by 5 bases and J by 7 bases, and 21 bases separated the two germline ends. The germline V gene encodes CDR1 SGHTS and CDR2 YDEGEE. CDR3 DNA: TGTGCCAGCAGACAAGGACAGCCCTCGATAGGGACCCAGTACTTC. Amino acid sequence: CASRQGQPSIGTQYF.

The rearrangement uses TRBV14 and TRBJ2-2; TRBD1 aligns across 8 bases. V dropped 4 bases and J dropped 6; count of bases not matched to a gene: 13. CDR3 length: 17 residues. Germline V gene lookup returns CDR1 SGHDN and CDR2 FVKESK. The CDR3 here is CASSRGYLRQGSGELFF. The CDR3 region has the DNA TGTGCCAGCAGCCGGGGATATCTCCGACAGGGGTCCGGGGAGCTGTTTTTT.

The rearrangement uses TRBV5-1 and TRBJ2-7; the D gene is possibly TRBD2 (6 bases). This CDR3 is built from 14 residues. V was shortened by 1 base and J by 6 bases, with 14 bases between the two germline ends. Germline V gives CDR1 SGHRS, CDR2 YFSETQ. The CDR3 bases are TGCGCCAGCAGCTTGAGTCAGGGAGGTCTCGAGCAGTACTTC. This translates into CASSLSQGGLEQYF.

The CDR3 here is CASSPDREADTQYF. CDR3 DNA sequence: TGCGCCAGCAGCCCGGACAGGGAGGCGGATACGCAGTATTTT. V usage is TRBV5-1 and J usage is TRBJ2-3; 8 bases agree with TRBD1. This CDR3 has 14 amino acids. With 4 bases clipped from V and 6 bases from J, the junction kept 7 bases outside the gene matches. Germline lookup yields CDR1 SGHRS and CDR2 YFSETQ.

The chain carries TRBV28 and TRBJ1-6; possibly TRBD1 for D (5 bases). CDR1 is MDHEN, CDR2 SYDVKM, per germline. This CDR3 has 12 residues. Trimming shortened V by 1 base and J by 11 bases, and 6 bases separated the two germline ends. DNA of the CDR3: TGTGCCAGCAGTTTATCCAGGGCACCCCTCCACTTT. The encoded protein is CASSLSRAPLHF.

This chain connects TRBV21-1 to TRBJ1-5. TRBV21-1 is termed a pseudogene. CDR3 length: 15 amino acids. The chain's CDR3 is CASPCTPERSQPQHF. The DNA for the CDR3 is TGTGCCAGCCCATGTACTCCGGAAAGGTCCCAGCCCCAGCATTTT.

The gene calls are TRBV7-9 and TRBJ1-4, with 8 bases identical to TRBD1. The ends lost 5 bases at V and 5 bases at J; junction bases unmatched: 7. The CDR3 runs to 15 residues. The germline gives CDR1 SEHNR, CDR2 FQNEAQ (reference sequence). This chain's CDR3 is CASSLPRTGNEKLFF. CDR3 nucleotide sequence: TGTGCCAGCAGCCTCCCCCGGACAGGGAATGAAAAACTGTTTTTT.

This chain uses TRBV7-2 with TRBJ1-4; TRBD1 matches 8 bases. Trimming at V came to 5 bases and at J to 7 bases, leaving 9 bases not matched to a gene. Per germline, CDR1 SGHTA and CDR2 FQGNSA. This CDR3 has 15 residues. CDR3 residues: CASSPQGAWSEKLFF. The CDR3 nucleotides read TGTGCCAGCAGCCCCCAGGGGGCGTGGAGTGAAAAACTGTTTTTT.

Written as DNA, the CDR3 is TGTGCCAGCAGCGCCAGCAGTGCTAACTATGGCTACACCTTC. This codes for CASSASSANYGYTF. The chain carries TRBV11-2 and TRBJ1-2; D call uncertain. Germline CDR1 and CDR2: SGHAT and FQNNGV. The CDR3 is 14 amino acids. V lost 5 bases, J lost 0 bases, and 10 bases lay in between.

This clone was counted a single time. DNA for the CDR3: TGTGCCAGCACAACGTACAGGGGGGGTAACTATGGCTACACCTTC. This translates into CASTTYRGGNYGYTF. This chain uses TRBV11-3 with TRBJ1-2; TRBD1 matches 8 bases. The length of the CDR3 is 15 residues. Germline V gene data show CDR1 as SGHNT and CDR2 as YENEEA. The ends lost 7 bases at V and 1 base at J; junction bases unmatched: 8.

Note on this clone: The germline gene is not matched at one end of the junction; a read error may be the cause. V is TRBV23-1 and J is TRBJ1-1; TRBD1 is a possible D gene (5 bases). TRBV23-1 is marked as an open reading frame, function uncertain. This CDR3 is 16 amino acids long. DNA for the CDR3: TGCGCCAACAGTCCAGCCTCCCTGAGACAGTACACTGAAGCTTTCTTT. Its translation is CANSPASLRQYTEAFF.

The genes are TRBV9 and TRBJ2-3, with D hard to call. Germline CDR1 SGDLS, CDR2 YYNGEE. Trimming left V 0 bases short and J 4 bases short, with 3 bases between. The CDR3 consists of 12 residues. The CDR3 region is CASSVAPDTQYF. The CDR3 DNA is TGTGCCAGCAGCGTAGCCCCAGATACGCAGTATTTT.

V and J are TRBV27 and TRBJ2-5; D tentatively reads TRBD1 or TRBD2 (6 bases each). With the DNA end fitting TRBJ2-7 better, the J assignment may be wrong. The germline V gene has CDR1 MNHEY and CDR2 SMNVEV (reference sequence). The CDR3 is made up of 19 amino acids. The chain's CDR3 is CASSPRGYRVGVNSYEQYF. Written as DNA, the CDR3 is TGTGCCAGCAGTCCCCGGGGGTACAGGGTAGGAGTTAACTCCTACGAGCAGTACTTC.

The rearrangement uses TRBV28 and TRBJ1-1; D is undetermined. Germline lookup yields CDR1 MDHEN and CDR2 SYDVKM. This CDR3 is built from 15 residues. V was cut by 5 bases and J by 0 bases, with 13 bases left in between. In DNA form, the CDR3 reads TGTGCCAGCAGTCCTGACACCCTCCTGAACACTGAAGCTTTCTTT. It is translated as CASSPDTLLNTEAFF.

The genes are TRBV4-2 and TRBJ2-2; D remains ambiguous. V lost 8 bases, J lost 1 base, and 5 bases lay in between. The germline CDR1 and CDR2 sequences are LGHNA and YNFKEQ. There are 12 residues in the CDR3. Here the CDR3 reads CASGKNTGELFF. The CDR3 coding sequence is TGTGCCAGCGGCAAGAACACCGGGGAGCTGTTTTTT.

The genes are TRBV27 and TRBJ1-1; possible D gene TRBD1, 5 bases. The germline V gene has CDR1 MNHEY and CDR2 SMNVEV (reference sequence). CDR3 length: 14 residues. Between the trimmed V and J ends, which lost 3 bases and 4 bases, there was a span of 12 bases. The CDR3 loop is CASSFGGRGTEAFF. CDR3 nucleotide sequence: TGTGCCAGCAGTTTTGGGGGTCGGGGCACTGAAGCTTTCTTT.